The clone carrying this T cell receptor beta chain was observed once. The record originates from a study of blood T cell repertoires in COVID-19. Study processing details: The authors estimated nucleated cell counts from reference gene primer amplification. Produced via immunoSEQ multiplex PCR; TCRdb's table is partial and in-frame only. V and J calls plus clone size are reproduced from that table; the DNA served to infer D and trimming. Of approximately 85,000 clones listed, 75% to 90% are singletons. The germline V gene has CDR1 SGDLS and CDR2 YYNGEE. V lost 2 bases to trimming and J lost 1 base, with 6 bases between them. This CDR3 contains 13 residues.

This TCR derives from a man aged 50 to 59 with active or convalescent COVID-19. The sequencing input was peripheral blood. The chain links TRBV9 to TRBJ1-1; no definite D call. The CDR3 coding sequence is TGTGCCAGCAGCGTGACACGGAACACTGAAGCTTTCTTT. Translation gives CASSVTRNTEAFF.